This entry is about one TCR beta chain. As yet, its antigen is unknown. The assay was immunoSEQ multiplex PCR, and TCRdb's table has in-frame clones only and misses some. Of under 55,000 clones listed, over 75% were seen once; the top ten hold 5% to 6%. This sample was taken from a study of PD-L1 blockade in urothelial cancer. Across the whole study: Between 0 and 3 prior chemotherapy regimens had been given to patients. General study findings and limits: Durable-benefit cases showed more tumor-associated blood clone expansion at 3 weeks.

Trimming at V came to 5 bases and at J to 5 bases, leaving 9 bases not matched to a gene. The germline gives CDR1 SGHNT, CDR2 YENEEA. The CDR3 sequence is 17 residues long. The sequence came from a man aged 35 to 55 with urothelial cancer. The sequences come from PBMCs, collected around atezolizumab (anti-PD-L1) treatment. The J gene is TRBJ2-5, the V gene TRBV11-3; 15 bases line up with TRBD2. CDR3 DNA sequence: TGTGCCAGCAGCCCCGGACTAGCGGGAGGGCCAGGGGAGACCCAGTACTTC. It translates to CASSPGLAGGPGETQYF.